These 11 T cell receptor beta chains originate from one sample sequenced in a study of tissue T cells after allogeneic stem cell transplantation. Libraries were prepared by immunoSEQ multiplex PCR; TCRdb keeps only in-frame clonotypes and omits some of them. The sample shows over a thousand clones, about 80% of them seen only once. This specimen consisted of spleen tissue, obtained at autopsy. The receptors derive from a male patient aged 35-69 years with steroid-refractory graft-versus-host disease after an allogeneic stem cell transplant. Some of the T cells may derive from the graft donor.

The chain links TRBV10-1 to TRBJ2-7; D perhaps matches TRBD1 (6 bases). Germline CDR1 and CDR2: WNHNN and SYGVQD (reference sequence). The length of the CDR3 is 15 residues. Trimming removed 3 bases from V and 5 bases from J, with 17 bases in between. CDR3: CASSEGQPFGNEQYF. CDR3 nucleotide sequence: TGCGCCAGCAGTGAAGGACAGCCCTTTGGGAACGAGCAGTACTTC.

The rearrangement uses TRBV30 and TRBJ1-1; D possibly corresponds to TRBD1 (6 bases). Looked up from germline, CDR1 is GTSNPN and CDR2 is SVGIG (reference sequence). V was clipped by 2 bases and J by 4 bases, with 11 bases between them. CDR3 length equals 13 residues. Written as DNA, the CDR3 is TGTGCCTGGAGTCGGCAGGGGAGCACTGAAGCTTTCTTT. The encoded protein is CAWSRQGSTEAFF.

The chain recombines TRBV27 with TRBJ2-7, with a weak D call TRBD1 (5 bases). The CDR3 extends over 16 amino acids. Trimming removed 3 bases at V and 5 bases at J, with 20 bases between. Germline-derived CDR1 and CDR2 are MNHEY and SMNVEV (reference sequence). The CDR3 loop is CASSFRQGLRSDEQYF. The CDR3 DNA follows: TGTGCCAGCAGTTTCAGGCAGGGTCTACGTTCTGACGAGCAGTACTTC.

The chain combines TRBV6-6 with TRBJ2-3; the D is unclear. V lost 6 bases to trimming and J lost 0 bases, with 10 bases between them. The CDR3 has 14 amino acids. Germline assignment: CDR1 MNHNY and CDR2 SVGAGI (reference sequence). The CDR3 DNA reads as TGTGCCAGCAGGCGGCAGCATAGCACAGATACGCAGTATTTT. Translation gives CASRRQHSTDTQYF.

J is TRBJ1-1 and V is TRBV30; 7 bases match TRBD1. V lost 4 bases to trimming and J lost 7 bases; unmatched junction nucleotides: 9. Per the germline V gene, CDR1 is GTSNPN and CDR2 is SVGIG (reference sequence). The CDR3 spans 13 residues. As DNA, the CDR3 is TGTGCCTGGATCCCGAACAGGGGTTATGAAGCTTTCTTT. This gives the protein CAWIPNRGYEAFF.

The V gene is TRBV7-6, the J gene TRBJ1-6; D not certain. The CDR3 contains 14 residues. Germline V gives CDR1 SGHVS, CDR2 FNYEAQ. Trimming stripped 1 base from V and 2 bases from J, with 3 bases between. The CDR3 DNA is TGTGCCAGCAGCTTAGGGACCTATAATTCACCCCTCCACTTT. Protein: CASSLGTYNSPLHF.

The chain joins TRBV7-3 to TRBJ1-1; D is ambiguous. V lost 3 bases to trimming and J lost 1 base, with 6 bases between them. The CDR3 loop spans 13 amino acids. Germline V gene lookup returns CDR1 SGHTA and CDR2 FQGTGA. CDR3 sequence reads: CASSFSRNTEAFF. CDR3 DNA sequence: TGTGCCAGCAGCTTCTCCCGGAACACTGAAGCTTTCTTT.

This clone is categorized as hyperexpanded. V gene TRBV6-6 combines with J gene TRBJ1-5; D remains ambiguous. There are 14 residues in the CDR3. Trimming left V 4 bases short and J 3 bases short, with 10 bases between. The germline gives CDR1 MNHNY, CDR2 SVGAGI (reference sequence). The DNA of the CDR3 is TGTGCCAGCAGTTCCCGGGGTAACAATCAGCCCCAGCATTTT. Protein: CASSSRGNNQPQHF.

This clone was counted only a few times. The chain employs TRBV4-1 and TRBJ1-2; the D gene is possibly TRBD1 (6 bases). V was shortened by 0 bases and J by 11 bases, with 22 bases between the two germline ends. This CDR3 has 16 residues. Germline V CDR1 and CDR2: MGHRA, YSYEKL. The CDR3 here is CASSQEENRLDRRYTF. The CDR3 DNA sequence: TGCGCCAGCAGCCAAGAAGAGAACAGGTTAGACAGGCGGTACACCTTC.

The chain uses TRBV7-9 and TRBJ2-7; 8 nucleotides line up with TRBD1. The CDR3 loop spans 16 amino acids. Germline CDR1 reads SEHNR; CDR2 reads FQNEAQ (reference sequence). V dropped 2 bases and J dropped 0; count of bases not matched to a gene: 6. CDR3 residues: CASSLMTGASSYEQYF. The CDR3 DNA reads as TGTGCCAGCAGCTTAATGACAGGGGCGAGCTCCTACGAGCAGTACTTC. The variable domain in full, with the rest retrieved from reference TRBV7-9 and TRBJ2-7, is DTGVSQNPRHKITKRGQNVTFRCDPISEHNRLYWYRQTLGQGPEFLTYFQNEAQLEKSRLLSDRFSAERPKGSFSTLEIQRTEQGDSAMYLCASSLMTGASSYEQYFGPGTRLTVT.

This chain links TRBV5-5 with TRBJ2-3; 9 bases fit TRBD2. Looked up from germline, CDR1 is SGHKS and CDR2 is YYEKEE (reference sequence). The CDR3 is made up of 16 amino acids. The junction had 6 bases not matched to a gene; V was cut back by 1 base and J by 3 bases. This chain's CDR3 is CASSLSGGLRTDTQYF. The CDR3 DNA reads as TGTGCCAGCAGCTTGAGCGGGGGGCTGAGGACAGATACGCAGTATTTT.